The present entry profiles one TCR beta chain with its context. This clone's antigen is unknown. No much larger clone is present one base from it, and per-base qualities are unavailable. The sample belongs to a study of human T cells and chemical hapten exposure (dated by TCRdb to the early 2020s). A note on the overall study: For sensitization, 2% DPC in acetone was applied to an approximately 2 cm by approximately 2 cm area of upper inner arm skin. The libraries were sequenced as a pool, and the TCR yield per sample differed mostly because of small variations in library volumes within the pool. Blood for TCR sequencing was provided by twenty-nine alopecia patients at one to four time points (pre-sensitization, 2, 6 and 24 weeks). Patch testing was performed on the upper back with Finn chambers containing 0.01% DPC, and the patch tests were scored after 6 days according to International Contact Dermatitis Research Group standards. Blood samples were taken from patients before sensitization (week 0) and at 2, 6 and about 24 weeks after DPC sensitization. Patients additionally received weekly therapeutic DPC doses to the scalp throughout the approximately 25-week study period. The patient cohort, mostly female, included alopecia areata with under or over 50% scalp involvement, alopecia totalis and alopecia universalis. The study tracked peripheral blood TCR repertoire changes in vivo during primary and secondary sensitization to the hapten diphenylcyclopropenone (DPC) in alopecia patients. Broader findings and caveats from the paper: Compared with pre-sensitization or healthy control sets, expanded TCRs formed significantly more large CDR3 similarity clusters, which is consistent with antigen-driven responses. Alopecia, a presumed autoimmune disease, was present in all patients, so the immune response of the patients might differ from that of healthy individuals. The number of TCRs above 1 in 1000 frequency did not change with DPC sensitization; there was no evidence of global repertoire structure alterations. After repeated subsampling, the strength of the expansion versus patch-test correlation and the threshold at which it became significant changed. The number of PT1 expanded TCRs positively correlated with patch test score, significant at thresholds 8, 16 and 32 but not 4.

The library relied on RACE. Sequenced on a NextSeq 500. During library preparation, unique molecular identifiers were attached to individual cDNA molecules so that TCRs could be counted quantitatively and reproducibly. From each blood RNA sample, both TCR alpha and TCR beta chains were sequenced. In the authors' own workflow: A median of around 100,000 TCRs per sample was observed, with a range of about 20,000 to 750,000. V, J and CDR3 annotation of the TCR reads was performed with the Decombinator software suite. For PS versus PT1 abundance plots, all samples were subsampled to the same number of TCRs (28,000). TCRs were defined as expanded if absent before sensitization and observed at least eight times at the 2-week time point. The public sequencing data were trimmed at Q25 with fastp and processed into clonotypes with MiXCR by TCRdb, which kept only in-frame beta chains. Each record represents a unique CDR3 protein, reported with the most common genes and DNA among its rows. The V and J calls, along with clone size, are taken from TCRdb and not from the paper's own processing. The sample table holds roughly 380,000 distinct CDR3 sequences, of which 4.8% were seen once. The top ten constitute approximately 2.5% of the sample.

Interpreted using the paper, the time point label stands for: patch test 1, 2 weeks after DPC sensitization. Explained via the paper, the treatment or condition label denotes: therapeutic diphenylcyclopropenone sensitization with weekly scalp DPC. At each patch-test visit, blood was drawn before the patch test was applied. Patients were considered eligible if aged 18 to 70, diagnosed with alopecia and deemed suitable for DPC therapy, and patients were excluded if pregnant. Total RNA was isolated from unfractionated whole blood collected in Tempus Blood RNA tubes. The sequences come from whole blood, collected in connection with sensitization to the hapten diphenylcyclopropenone (DPC). This receptor was obtained from a woman aged 45-59 years with alopecia areata. Some clones in this sample may be carry-over from other donors' samples.

The nucleotide sequence reads TGTGCCACAGGACAGGGCGTGGGAAAACTGTTTTTT. Its amino acids are CATGQGVGKLFF. The rearrangement combines TRBV2 with TRBJ1-4; 8 bases in between match TRBD1. Ends trimmed: V by 10 bases, J by 10 bases; bases unmatched to a gene: 8. From the germline V gene, CDR1 is SNHLY and CDR2 is FYNNEI. The CDR3 starts with the cysteine, ends with the phenylalanine, and has 12 residues. CDR3 DNA only is kept here, 36 bases in frame from base 1.